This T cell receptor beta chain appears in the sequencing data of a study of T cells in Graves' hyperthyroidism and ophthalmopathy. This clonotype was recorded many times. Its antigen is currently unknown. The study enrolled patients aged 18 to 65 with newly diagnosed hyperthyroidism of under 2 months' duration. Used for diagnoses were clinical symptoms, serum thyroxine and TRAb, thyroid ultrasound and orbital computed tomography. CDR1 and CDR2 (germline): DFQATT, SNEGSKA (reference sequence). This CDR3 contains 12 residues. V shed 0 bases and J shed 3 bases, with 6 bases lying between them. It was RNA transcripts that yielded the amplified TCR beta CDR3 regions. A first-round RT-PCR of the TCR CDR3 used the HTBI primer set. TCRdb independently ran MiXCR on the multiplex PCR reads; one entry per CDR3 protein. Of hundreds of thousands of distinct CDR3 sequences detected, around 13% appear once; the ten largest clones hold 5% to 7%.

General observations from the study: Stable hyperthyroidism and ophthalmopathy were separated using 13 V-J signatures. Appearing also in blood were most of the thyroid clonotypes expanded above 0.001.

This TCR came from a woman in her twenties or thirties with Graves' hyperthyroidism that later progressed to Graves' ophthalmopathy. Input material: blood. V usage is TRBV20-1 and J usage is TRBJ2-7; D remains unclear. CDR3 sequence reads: CSARETSYEQYF. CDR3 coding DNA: TGCAGTGCTAGAGAGACAAGCTACGAGCAGTACTTC.